A single sample is the source of the 6 T cell receptor beta chains below, sequenced in a study of beta chain features in type 1 diabetes. Every isolated RNA sample was fully reverse transcribed, so sequencing captured expressed TCRB transcripts. Produced via immunoSEQ multiplex PCR; TCRdb's table is partial and in-frame only. Of just under 150,000 clones in the sample, roughly a tenth were seen once. Sequencing was performed on naive CD4+ T cells from blood. The receptor source for this set is a young man in good health.

This clone was seen many times. The chain links TRBV5-4 to TRBJ2-3; weak D call: TRBD1 (6 bases). The V and J ends lost 7 bases and 2 bases respectively, with 8 bases between them. CDR1 and CDR2 (germline): SGHNT, YYREEE (reference sequence). The CDR3 consists of 12 residues. The CDR3 nucleotides are TGTGCCAGCGGGGACACCACAGATACGCAGTATTTT. Amino acid sequence: CASGDTTDTQYF.

The rearrangement joins TRBV19 to TRBJ2-3, with a tentative D call TRBD2 (6 bases). The germline CDR1 and CDR2 sequences are LNHDA and SQIVND (reference sequence). V dropped 5 bases and J dropped 4 bases, with 22 bases sitting between them. There are 17 residues in the CDR3. DNA of the CDR3: TGTGCCAGTAGTCGCCAGCCCGTAGCGGCAGTGGCAGATACGCAGTATTTT. Its translation: CASSRQPVAAVADTQYF.

J is TRBJ2-3 and V is TRBV7-3; 7 bases agree with TRBD2. The V gene's germline CDR1 is SGHTA and CDR2 FQGTGA. Trimming removed 2 bases from V and 0 bases from J; junction bases left unmatched: 2. The CDR3 is 15 residues long. DNA for the CDR3: TGTGCCAGCAGCTTACCGACTAGCAGCACAGATACGCAGTATTTT. Translated, it gives CASSLPTSSTDTQYF.

This clone was seen a few times. The V and J genes are TRBV7-9 and TRBJ1-4; 8 bases are shared with TRBD1. Germline CDR1 is SEHNR and CDR2 is FQNEAQ (reference sequence). The CDR3 extends over 16 amino acids. Trimming cost V 5 bases and J 0 bases; bases outside gene matches: 5. This CDR3 reads CASSPGTGTTNEKLFF. DNA for the CDR3: TGTGCCAGCAGCCCTGGGACAGGCACAACTAATGAAAAACTGTTTTTT.

The chain links TRBV6-1 to TRBJ2-3, with a tentative D call TRBD2 (5 bases). This CDR3 contains 13 residues. The V gene's germline CDR1 is MNHNS and CDR2 SASEGT. V shed 6 bases and J shed 3 bases, with 10 bases lying between them. CDR3 sequence (DNA): TGTGCCAGCAGAACTAGACCGACAGATACGCAGTATTTT. Protein: CASRTRPTDTQYF.

This clone was picked up one time. This chain links TRBV29-1 with TRBJ2-1; D is perhaps TRBD1 (5 bases). The CDR3 contains 13 residues. The V end lost 4 bases, the J end lost 1 base, and 8 bases lay between the germline ends. Per the germline V gene, CDR1 is SQVTM and CDR2 is ANQGSEA. The CDR3 region has the DNA TGCAGCGTTGGGCAGGGTTCCTACAATGAGCAGTTCTTC. Protein sequence: CSVGQGSYNEQFF.